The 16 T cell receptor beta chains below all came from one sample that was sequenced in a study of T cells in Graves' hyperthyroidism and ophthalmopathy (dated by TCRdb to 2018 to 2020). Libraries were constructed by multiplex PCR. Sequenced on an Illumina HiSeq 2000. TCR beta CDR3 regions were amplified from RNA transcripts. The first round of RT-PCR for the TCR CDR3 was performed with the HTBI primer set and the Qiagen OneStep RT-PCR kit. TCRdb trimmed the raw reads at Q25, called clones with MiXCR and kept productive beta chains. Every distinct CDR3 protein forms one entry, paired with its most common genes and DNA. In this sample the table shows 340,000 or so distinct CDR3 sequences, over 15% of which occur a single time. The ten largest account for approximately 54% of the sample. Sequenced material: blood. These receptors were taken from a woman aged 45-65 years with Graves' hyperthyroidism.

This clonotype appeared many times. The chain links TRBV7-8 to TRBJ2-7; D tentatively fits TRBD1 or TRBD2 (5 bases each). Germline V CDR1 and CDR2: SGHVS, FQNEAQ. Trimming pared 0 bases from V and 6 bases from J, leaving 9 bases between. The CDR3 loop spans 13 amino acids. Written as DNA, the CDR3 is TGTGCCAGCAGCTTAGCGGGGGACGGCGAGCAGTACGTC. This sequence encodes CASSLAGDGEQYV.

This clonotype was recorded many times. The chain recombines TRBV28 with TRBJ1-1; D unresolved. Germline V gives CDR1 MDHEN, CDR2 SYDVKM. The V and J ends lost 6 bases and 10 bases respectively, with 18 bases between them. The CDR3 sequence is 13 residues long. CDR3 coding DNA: TGTGCCAGCAGCGTTGTTATCTTCACCGGAGCTTTCTTT. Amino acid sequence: CASSVVIFTGAFF.

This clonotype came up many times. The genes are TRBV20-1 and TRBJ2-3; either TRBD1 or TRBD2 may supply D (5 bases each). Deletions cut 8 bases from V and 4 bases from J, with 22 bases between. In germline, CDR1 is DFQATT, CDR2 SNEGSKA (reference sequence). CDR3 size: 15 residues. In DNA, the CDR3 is TGCAGTTTGGCCGGGGCCAGCGTTATTTCAGATACGCAGTATTTT. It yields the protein CSLAGASVISDTQYF.

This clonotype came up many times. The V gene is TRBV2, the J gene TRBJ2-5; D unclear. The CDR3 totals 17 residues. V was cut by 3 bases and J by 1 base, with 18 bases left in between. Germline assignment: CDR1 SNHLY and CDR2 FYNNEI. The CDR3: CASSDSLPTEAQETQYF. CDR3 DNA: TGTGCCAGCAGTGACTCGCTCCCCACCGAGGCCCAAGAGACCCAGTACTTC.

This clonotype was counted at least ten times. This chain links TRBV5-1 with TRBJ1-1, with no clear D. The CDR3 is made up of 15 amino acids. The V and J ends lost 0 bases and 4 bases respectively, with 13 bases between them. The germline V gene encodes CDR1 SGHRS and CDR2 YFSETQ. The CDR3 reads CASSLAEGLGTEAFF. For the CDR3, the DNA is TGCGCCAGCAGCTTGGCCGAGGGCTTAGGCACTGAAGCTTTCTTT.

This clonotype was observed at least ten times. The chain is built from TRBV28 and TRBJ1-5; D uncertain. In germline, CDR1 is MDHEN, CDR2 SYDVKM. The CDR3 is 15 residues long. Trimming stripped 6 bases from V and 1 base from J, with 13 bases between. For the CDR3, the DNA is TGTGCCAGCAGCTACGCCATACGGAGCAATCAGCCCCAGCATTTT. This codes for CASSYAIRSNQPQHF.

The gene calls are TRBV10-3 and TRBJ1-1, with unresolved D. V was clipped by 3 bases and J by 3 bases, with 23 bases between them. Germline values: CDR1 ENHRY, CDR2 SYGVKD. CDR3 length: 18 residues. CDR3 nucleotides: TGTGCCATCAGTGAAAAAGGCCCTAGAGAAGGGAGGGACACTGAAGCTTTCTTT. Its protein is CAISEKGPREGRDTEAFF.

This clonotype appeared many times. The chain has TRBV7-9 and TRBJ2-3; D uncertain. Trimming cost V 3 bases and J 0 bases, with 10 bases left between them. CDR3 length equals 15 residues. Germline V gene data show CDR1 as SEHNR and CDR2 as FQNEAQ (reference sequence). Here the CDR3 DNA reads TGTGCCAGCAGCTTGGGAAGGTCTAGCACAGATACGCAGTATTTT. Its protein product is CASSLGRSSTDTQYF.

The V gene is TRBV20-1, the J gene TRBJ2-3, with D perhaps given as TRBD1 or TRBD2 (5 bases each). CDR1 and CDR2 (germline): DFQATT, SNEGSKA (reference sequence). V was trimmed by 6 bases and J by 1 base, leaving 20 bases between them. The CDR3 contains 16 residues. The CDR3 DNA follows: TGCAGTGCCGCCGGGACCCCCGAGCTAGGCACAGATACGCAGTATTTT. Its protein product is CSAAGTPELGTDTQYF.

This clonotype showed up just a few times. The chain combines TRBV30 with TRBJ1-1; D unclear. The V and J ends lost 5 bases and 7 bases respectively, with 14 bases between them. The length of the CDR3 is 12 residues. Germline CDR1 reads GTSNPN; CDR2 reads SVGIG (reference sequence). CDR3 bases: TGTGCCTGGGGTTCTCGGGTCGTTGAAGCTTTCTTT. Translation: CAWGSRVVEAFF.

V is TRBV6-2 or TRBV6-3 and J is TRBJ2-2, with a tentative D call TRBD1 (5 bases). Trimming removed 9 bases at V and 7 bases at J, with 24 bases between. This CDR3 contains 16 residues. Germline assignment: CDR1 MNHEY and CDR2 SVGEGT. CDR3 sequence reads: CASYVHGAKDYGELFF. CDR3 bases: TGTGCCAGTTATGTTCATGGGGCTAAGGATTACGGGGAGCTGTTTTTT.

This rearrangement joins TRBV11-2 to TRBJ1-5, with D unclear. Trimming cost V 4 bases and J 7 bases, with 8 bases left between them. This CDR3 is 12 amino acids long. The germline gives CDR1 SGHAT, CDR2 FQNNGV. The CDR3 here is CASSYTGQPQHF. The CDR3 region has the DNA TGTGCCAGCAGCTACACGGGGCAGCCCCAGCATTTT.

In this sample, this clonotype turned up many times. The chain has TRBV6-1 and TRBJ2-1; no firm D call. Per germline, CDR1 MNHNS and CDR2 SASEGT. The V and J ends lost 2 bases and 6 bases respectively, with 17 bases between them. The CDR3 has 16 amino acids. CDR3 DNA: TGTGCCAGCAGTGAACTAACGGCCCGGGCCCCCAATGAGCAGTTCTTC. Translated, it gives CASSELTARAPNEQFF.

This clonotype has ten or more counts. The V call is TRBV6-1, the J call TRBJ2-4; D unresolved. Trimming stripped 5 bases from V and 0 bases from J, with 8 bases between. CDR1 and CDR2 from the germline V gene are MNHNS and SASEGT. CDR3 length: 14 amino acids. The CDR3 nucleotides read TGTGCCAGCAGTACGGTGGGAGCCAAAAACATTCAGTACTTC. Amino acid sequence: CASSTVGAKNIQYF.

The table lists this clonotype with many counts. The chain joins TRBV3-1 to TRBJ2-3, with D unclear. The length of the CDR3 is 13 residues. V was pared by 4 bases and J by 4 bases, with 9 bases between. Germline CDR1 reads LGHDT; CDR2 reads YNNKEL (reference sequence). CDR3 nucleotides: TGTGCCAGCAGCCCTTCCTTCGCAGATACGCAGTATTTT. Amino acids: CASSPSFADTQYF.

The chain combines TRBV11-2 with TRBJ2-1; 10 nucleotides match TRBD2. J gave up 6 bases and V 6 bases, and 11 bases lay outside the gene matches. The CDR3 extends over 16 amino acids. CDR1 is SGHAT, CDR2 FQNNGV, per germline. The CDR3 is CASRAQIAGGPNEQFF. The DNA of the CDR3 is TGTGCCAGCAGAGCTCAAATAGCGGGGGGCCCCAATGAGCAGTTCTTC.